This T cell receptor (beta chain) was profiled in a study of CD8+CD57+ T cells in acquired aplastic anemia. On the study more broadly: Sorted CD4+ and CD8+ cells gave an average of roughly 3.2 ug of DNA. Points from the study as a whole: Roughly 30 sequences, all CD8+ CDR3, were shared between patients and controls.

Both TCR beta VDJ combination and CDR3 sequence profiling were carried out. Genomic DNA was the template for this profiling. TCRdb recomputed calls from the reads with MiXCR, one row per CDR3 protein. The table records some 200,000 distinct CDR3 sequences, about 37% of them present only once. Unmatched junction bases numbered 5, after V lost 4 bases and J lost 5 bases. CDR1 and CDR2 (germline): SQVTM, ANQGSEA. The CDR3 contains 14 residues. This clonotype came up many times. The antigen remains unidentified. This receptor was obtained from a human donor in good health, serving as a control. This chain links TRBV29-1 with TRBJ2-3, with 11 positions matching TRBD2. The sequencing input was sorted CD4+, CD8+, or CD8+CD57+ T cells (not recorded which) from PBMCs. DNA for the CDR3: TGCAGCGTTGCGCTAGCGGGGGGCGGAGATACGCAGTATTTT. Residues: CSVALAGGGDTQYF.